A selection of T cell receptor beta chains follows, all from one sample in a study of CD8 T cells in cerebrospinal fluid in Alzheimer's disease. TCRdb reprocessed the 10x single-cell sequencing reads, with one entry per CDR3 protein and no DNA. The sample spans about 1,200 distinct CDR3 sequences; the ten largest clones claim around 9%. The sample comprised cerebrospinal fluid. The receptors shown here come from a human donor in good health. Each CDR3 is given with its conserved first and last residue. Rows give clone size only sometimes, using once, few, many, or a class for an expanded clone.

j_call	v_call	clone_size	cdr3_aa
TRBJ2-3	TRBV4-3	large	CASSQAPSRDTQYF
TRBJ2-7	TRBV20-1	large	CSANGVAGAYEQYF
TRBJ1-1	TRBV19	medium-sized	CASSRGTGAVTEAFF
TRBJ1-1	TRBV16	medium-sized	CASSQTGQGKRGEAFF
TRBJ2-7	TRBV24-1	medium-sized	CATSDSRGDSFYEQYF
TRBJ2-1	TRBV5-1	medium-sized	CASSLVTSGNNEQFF
TRBJ2-7	TRBV28	large	CAISGASASYEQYF
TRBJ1-5	TRBV20-1	NA	CSATPGNQPQHF
TRBJ2-3	TRBV29-1	large	CSTDDWGARDTQYF
TRBJ1-4	TRBV7-2	medium-sized	CASSLGLNEKLFF
TRBJ1-2	TRBV29-1	medium-sized	CSASPGTGGSGYTF
TRBJ1-3	TRBV14	medium-sized	CASSLGPGTSGNTIYF
TRBJ2-1	TRBV10-3	large	CAISQTSGPPYNEQFF
TRBJ2-2	TRBV9	medium-sized	CASSLDYANTGELFF
TRBJ1-5	TRBV19	medium-sized	CASSIMGGGGIQPQHF
TRBJ2-2	TRBV27	medium-sized	CASSMNTGELFF
TRBJ2-7	TRBV27	medium-sized	CASSREASRLEQYF
TRBJ1-1	TRBV6-1	medium-sized	CASSQEGGILTEAFF
TRBJ2-3	TRBV7-9	NA	CASSLEREADTQYF
TRBJ2-5	TRBV24-1	medium-sized	CATSDPAGENEETQYF
TRBJ2-7	TRBV20-1	medium-sized	CSANSAGGGSYEQYF
TRBJ2-3	TRBV5-1	large	CASSLNAGTSGSTDTQYF
TRBJ2-7	TRBV5-8	medium-sized	CASSFGTQNYEQYF
TRBJ2-3	TRBV6-1	medium-sized	CASSEWDTQYF
TRBJ2-7	TRBV12-3/TRBV12-4	medium-sized	CASSFGRGEQYF
TRBJ2-7	TRBV28	large	CASSANRSPPTYEQYF
TRBJ1-1	TRBV20-1	NA	CSPEGVNTEAFF
TRBJ1-1	TRBV7-9	large	CASSLYLAGTEAFF
TRBJ1-2	TRBV12-3/TRBV12-4	medium-sized	CASSPGDRRYTF
TRBJ2-3	TRBV7-2	medium-sized	CASSRQGIRDTQYF
TRBJ2-2	TRBV20-1	large	CSASGQGTGELFF
TRBJ2-3	TRBV5-1	medium-sized	CASSSTGYDTDTQYF
TRBJ1-2	TRBV5-4	NA	CASSAPGTGYGYTF
TRBJ2-1	TRBV20-1	medium-sized	CSEAGLFGYEQFF
TRBJ1-1	TRBV5-1	medium-sized	CASSTGQISEAFF
TRBJ2-7	TRBV24-1	medium-sized	CATSGTGSSRQYF
TRBJ1-5	TRBV27	medium-sized	CASSVTGSNQPQHF